This T cell receptor beta chain is drawn from a study of cytomegalovirus exposure and HLA in healthy donors. Findings and caveats of the study: Researchers catalogued 160 or so TCR beta chains as cytomegalovirus-associated. Both high specificity and high sensitivity reportedly marked the classifier's diagnosis of cytomegalovirus status.

Germline V gene sequence: CDR1 ENHRY, CDR2 SYGVKD. This CDR3 is built from 14 residues. The germline V and J ends were trimmed by 6 bases and 3 bases, with 15 bases remaining between them. Libraries were prepared by immunoSEQ multiplex PCR; TCRdb keeps only in-frame clonotypes and omits some of them. The table has around 60,000 clones, about 94% seen once. About this clone itself: As yet, its antigen is unknown.

The sequenced sample was PBMCs. This sequence joins TRBV10-3 and TRBJ2-7, with D possibly matching TRBD1 (6 bases). The sequence derives from a man younger than 35 in good health and CMV-seropositive. CDR3 in DNA: TGTGCCATCAGCGGTTCTGAGGACAGCTACGAGCAGTACTTC. Amino acid sequence: CAISGSEDSYEQYF.